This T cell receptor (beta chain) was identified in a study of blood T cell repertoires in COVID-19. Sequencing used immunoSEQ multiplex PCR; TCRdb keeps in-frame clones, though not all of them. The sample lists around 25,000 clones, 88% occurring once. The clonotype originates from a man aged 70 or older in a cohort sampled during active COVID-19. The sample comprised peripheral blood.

CDR3 loop: CASNSIRGTSGTNTGELFF. Written as DNA, the CDR3 is TGTGCCAGCAATAGTATTAGGGGGACTAGCGGGACGAACACCGGGGAGCTGTTTTTT. The chain recombines TRBV19 with TRBJ2-2; TRBD2 agrees at 13 bases. V trimming: 9 bases; J trimming: 0 bases; junction bases outside the gene matches: 13. Germline CDR1 is LNHDA and CDR2 is SQIVND (reference sequence). There are 19 residues in the CDR3. Together with reference TRBV19 and TRBJ2-2, the CDR3 gives the full variable domain: DGGITQSPKYLFRKEGQNVTLSCEQNLNHDAMYWYRQDPGQGLRLIYYSQIVNDFQKGDIAEGYSVSREKKESFPLTVTSAQKNPTAFYLCASNSIRGTSGTNTGELFFGEGSRLTVL.